This passage covers 7 T cell receptor beta chains from one sample sequenced in a study of blood T cell repertoires in COVID-19. Sequencing used immunoSEQ multiplex PCR; TCRdb keeps in-frame clones, though not all of them. The table shows 220,000 or so clones, with 80% to 90% occurring only once. The specimen was PBMCs or T cells enriched from blood (not recorded which). These receptors were obtained from a woman between 18 and 29 years old in a cohort exposed to, infected with or recovered from COVID-19 (not recorded which).

V gene TRBV14 combines with J gene TRBJ1-2, with TRBD1 matching over 10 bases. CDR1 is SGHDN and CDR2 is FVKESK in the germline V gene. This CDR3 region has 16 residues. Germline trimming cut 4 bases from V and 5 bases from J; bases unmatched to any gene: 10. The CDR3 bases are TGTGCCAGCAGCCCTTTCCGGGACAGGGGTCGGTATGGCTACACCTTC. It yields the protein CASSPFRDRGRYGYTF.

The chain uses TRBV29-1 and TRBJ1-2; 11 bases are shared with TRBD1. The CDR3 length is 14 residues. The trim removed 2 bases at V and 7 bases at J, leaving 6 bases unmatched. CDR1 and CDR2 (germline): SQVTM, ANQGSEA. The CDR3 reads CSVERGQGASGYTF. CDR3 bases: TGCAGCGTTGAAAGAGGACAGGGGGCTAGTGGCTACACCTTC.

The rearrangement joins TRBV6-4 to TRBJ2-1; D perhaps matches TRBD2 (6 bases). V lost 2 bases and J lost 8, with 10 bases in between. CDR1 MRHNA and CDR2 SNTAGT come from the germline V gene. This CDR3 is built from 13 residues. Here the CDR3 DNA reads TGTGCCAGCAGTGACAGGGAGGCGGATGAGCAGTTCTTC. Translated, it gives CASSDREADEQFF.

V is TRBV10-3 and J is TRBJ2-5; 9 bases line up with TRBD2. The CDR3 runs to 15 residues. Trimming cost V 9 bases and J 2 bases; bases outside gene matches: 10. Germline V lookup: CDR1 ENHRY, CDR2 SYGVKD. The CDR3: CAIRRAGGHQETQYF. CDR3 in DNA: TGTGCCATAAGACGAGCGGGGGGACATCAAGAGACCCAGTACTTC.

The rearrangement links TRBV28 to TRBJ2-2; possible D gene TRBD1, 5 bases. Germline lookup yields CDR1 MDHEN and CDR2 SYDVKM. This CDR3 spans 17 amino acids. Trimming stripped 0 bases from V and 3 bases from J, with 14 bases between. CDR3 coding DNA: TGTGCCAGCAGTTTATGGGTCCGGAACAGGCACACCGGGGAGCTGTTTTTT. This encodes CASSLWVRNRHTGELFF.

Only a few counts were recorded for this clone. The V call is TRBV6-4, the J call TRBJ2-2; 8 bases align to TRBD1. This CDR3 has 13 residues. CDR1 is MRHNA, CDR2 SNTAGT, per germline. The V and J ends lost 8 bases and 3 bases, in that order; junction bases with no gene match: 2. CDR3 region: CASGGQDTGELFF. The CDR3 nucleotides read TGTGCCAGCGGGGGACAGGACACCGGGGAGCTGTTTTTT.

J is TRBJ2-5 and V is TRBV3-1 (or the pseudogene TRBV3-2); the match to TRBD2 covers 15 bases. J lost 5 bases, V lost 4 bases, and 17 bases had no gene match. The CDR3 consists of 20 residues. Per the germline V gene, CDR1 is LGHDT and CDR2 is YNNKEL (reference sequence). CDR3 residues: CASSPRKGPGLAGGDETQYF. The CDR3 DNA reads TGTGCCAGCAGCCCCCGCAAGGGACCGGGACTAGCGGGAGGAGATGAGACCCAGTACTTC.